Below, 32 T cell receptor beta chains from the same sample are listed, as sequenced in a study of blood T cell repertoires in COVID-19. Assay used: immunoSEQ multiplex PCR; TCRdb lists only in-frame clones, some missing. Altogether approximately 250,000 clones are present, around 84% being singletons, with the ten largest covering around 1%. Sequenced: peripheral blood. The receptors stem from a man in his forties or fifties with acute or convalescent COVID-19.

CDR3: CASSSTGTGTYEQYF. In DNA form, the CDR3 reads TGTGCCAGCAGTTCGACCGGGACAGGAACCTACGAGCAGTACTTC. J is TRBJ2-7 and V is TRBV6-5; 8 bases map to TRBD1. Germline-derived CDR1 and CDR2 are MNHEY and SVGAGI. The ends lost 4 bases at V and 2 bases at J; junction bases unmatched: 7. This CDR3 is built from 15 residues.

The rearrangement uses TRBV7-2 and TRBJ2-1; weak D call: TRBD2 (5 bases). Looked up from germline, CDR1 is SGHTA and CDR2 is FQGNSA. CDR3 size: 12 residues. V lost 1 base and J 8 bases, leaving 6 bases between the germline ends. CDR3 sequence (DNA): TGTGCCAGCAGCTTAGACGGGGATGAGCAGTTCTTC. It encodes CASSLDGDEQFF. Variable domain in full (rest from reference TRBV7-2 and TRBJ2-1): GAGVSQSPSNKVTEKGKDVELRCDPISGHTALYWYRQSLGQGLEFLIYFQGNSAPDKSGLPSDRFSAERTGGSVSTLTIQRTQQEDSAVYLCASSLDGDEQFFGPGTRLTVL.

The CDR3 here is CASSDTETYEQYF. CDR3 in DNA: TGTGCCAGCAGCGACACTGAGACCTACGAGCAGTACTTC. This chain links TRBV6-5 with TRBJ2-7; no clear D. The CDR3 covers 13 residues. The germline V and J ends were trimmed by 6 bases and 2 bases, with 11 bases remaining between them. CDR1 is MNHEY and CDR2 is SVGAGI in the germline V gene.

A single count supports this clone. The CDR3 DNA follows: TGTGCTAGTGGTCCGGGGCGAGGACAGGGAAGTCACACCATATATTTT. Protein product: CASGPGRGQGSHTIYF. The chain has TRBV12-5 and TRBJ1-3, with 8 nucleotides matching TRBD1. This CDR3 is 16 amino acids long. V gave up 5 bases and J gave up 8 bases; unmatched junction bases: 14. Germline V gene data show CDR1 as LGHNT and CDR2 as FRNRAP.

V usage is TRBV6-6 and J usage is TRBJ1-4; 8 bases are shared with TRBD1. This CDR3 is built from 15 residues. Germline assignment: CDR1 MNHNY and CDR2 SVGAGI (reference sequence). The junction had 11 bases not matched to a gene; V was cut back by 6 bases and J by 8 bases. The CDR3 region is CASSYTGQGREKLFF. CDR3 sequence (DNA): TGTGCCAGCAGCTATACAGGACAGGGTAGGGAAAAACTGTTTTTT.

This clone was seen just once. The rearrangement links TRBV3-1 (or the pseudogene TRBV3-2) to TRBJ2-1; 7 bases are a match to TRBD1. The trim removed 4 bases at V and 10 bases at J, leaving 4 bases unmatched. Germline-derived CDR1 and CDR2 are LGHDT and YNNKEL (reference sequence). The CDR3 runs to 12 residues. The CDR3 DNA follows: TGTGCCAGCAGCCTGACAGGGCGGGAGCAGTTCTTC. It encodes CASSLTGREQFF.

The CDR3 DNA reads TGTGCCAGTAAAGCGGGGGCCATCACAGATACGCAGTATTTT. This sequence encodes CASKAGAITDTQYF. The chain carries TRBV7-3 and TRBJ2-3; 8 bases agree with TRBD2. Germline CDR1 and CDR2: SGHTA and FQGTGA. The CDR3 consists of 14 residues. V trimming: 9 bases; J trimming: 2 bases; junction bases outside the gene matches: 7.

Ten or more counts support this clone. The gene calls are TRBV3-1 (or the pseudogene TRBV3-2) and TRBJ1-6, with D perhaps TRBD1 (6 bases). Trimming cost V 1 base and J 7 bases, with 14 bases left between them. Germline V gene data show CDR1 as LGHDT and CDR2 as YNNKEL (reference sequence). CDR3 length: 16 amino acids. CDR3 nucleotides: TGTGCCAGCAGCCAAGGGGGAACAGGGAACAATTCACCCCTCCACTTT. It is translated as CASSQGGTGNNSPLHF.

This chain links TRBV28 with TRBJ1-6; D call uncertain. V was trimmed by 4 bases and J by 10 bases, leaving 14 bases between them. The length of the CDR3 is 14 residues. Per the germline V gene, CDR1 is MDHEN and CDR2 is SYDVKM. The CDR3 spells CASSSSGLHSPLHF. CDR3 DNA sequence: TGTGCCAGCAGTTCCTCGGGGTTGCACTCACCCCTCCACTTT.

The sample holds a few counts of this clone. V is TRBV7-9 and J is TRBJ1-1; D is unresolved. The CDR3 is made up of 14 amino acids. Germline V lookup: CDR1 SEHNR, CDR2 FQNEAQ (reference sequence). Deletions cut 5 bases from V and 0 bases from J, with 10 bases between. CDR3 nucleotides: TGTGCCAGCAGCGCCAATACAGTGAACACTGAAGCTTTCTTT. Translation: CASSANTVNTEAFF.

The chain has TRBV6-1 and TRBJ2-7, with D hard to call. The ends were cut back, 0 bases at V and 3 bases at J, with 6 bases in the middle. Germline CDR1 and CDR2: MNHNS and SASEGT. This CDR3 has 13 amino acids. CDR3 coding DNA: TGTGCCAGCAGTGAAGCTTACAACTACGAGCAGTACTTC. Its translation: CASSEAYNYEQYF.

CDR3 amino acids: CASSLQGAWGTGELFF. In DNA, the CDR3 is TGTGCCAGCAGCTTACAGGGGGCGTGGGGCACCGGGGAGCTGTTTTTT. The rearrangement uses TRBV7-9 and TRBJ2-2; 8 positions agree with TRBD1. CDR3 length equals 16 residues. Germline lookup yields CDR1 SEHNR and CDR2 FQNEAQ (reference sequence). V lost 2 bases and J lost 4; bases outside the gene matches: 6. The variable domain in full, completed from reference TRBV7-9 and TRBJ2-2, reads DTGVSQNPRHKITKRGQNVTFRCDPISEHNRLYWYRQTLGQGPEFLTYFQNEAQLEKSRLLSDRFSAERPKGSFSTLEIQRTEQGDSAMYLCASSLQGAWGTGELFFGEGSRLTVL.

V and J are TRBV5-4 and TRBJ1-2; possibly TRBD1 for D (6 bases). CDR3 length equals 16 residues. Germline V gives CDR1 SGHNT, CDR2 YYREEE (reference sequence). The V end was cut by 5 bases, the J end by 2 bases, with 19 bases between. CDR3 sequence: CASSGGLQTSNYGYTF. The CDR3 DNA reads as TGTGCCAGCAGTGGGGGCCTACAGACTTCGAACTATGGCTACACCTTC.

This chain links TRBV12-3 or TRBV12-4 with TRBJ1-3; D may be TRBD1 (5 bases). This CDR3 spans 13 amino acids. V lost 11 bases and J lost 0, with 11 bases in between. CDR3 nucleotides: TGTGCCGGGGCGCGTGACTCTGGAAACACCATATATTTT. Translation: CAGARDSGNTIYF.

This chain uses TRBV6-6 with TRBJ2-5; weak D call: TRBD1 (6 bases). CDR1 is MNHNY, CDR2 SVGAGI, per germline (reference sequence). CDR3 length: 16 amino acids. Between the trimmed V and J ends, which lost 6 bases and 4 bases, there was a span of 21 bases. CDR3 protein: CASRNTVGKGVETQYF. The CDR3 coding sequence is TGTGCCAGCAGAAACACAGTAGGGAAGGGGGTAGAGACCCAGTACTTC.

The CDR3 protein is CASSQTSSYEQYF. The CDR3 nucleotides read TGTGCCAGCAGCCAAACATCCTCCTACGAGCAGTACTTC. The chain links TRBV6-5 to TRBJ2-7; D is undetermined. Trimming took 6 bases from V and 0 from J, leaving 9 bases between them. CDR3 length: 13 residues. Germline V gene lookup returns CDR1 MNHEY and CDR2 SVGAGI.

The chain recombines TRBV3-1 (or the pseudogene TRBV3-2) with TRBJ1-1, with D unresolved. Germline V lookup: CDR1 LGHDT, CDR2 YNNKEL (reference sequence). Trimming left V 3 bases short and J 5 bases short, with 13 bases between. The CDR3 runs to 14 residues. CDR3 nucleotide sequence: TGTGCCAGCAGCCATGATCCGCGCGCGACTGAAGCTTTCTTT. It translates to CASSHDPRATEAFF.

The chain combines TRBV25-1 with TRBJ2-3, with a weak D call TRBD1 (6 bases). Germline lookup yields CDR1 MGHDK and CDR2 SYGVNS. This CDR3 is 14 amino acids long. Trimming removed 5 bases at V and 5 bases at J, with 14 bases between. CDR3 in amino acids: CASSSGQRRDTQYF. CDR3 coding DNA: TGTGCCAGCAGTTCGGGACAAAGGAGAGATACGCAGTATTTT. Drawing the rest from reference TRBV25-1 and TRBJ2-3, the complete variable domain is EADIYQTPRYLVIGTGKKITLECSQTMGHDKMYWYQQDPGMELHLIHYSYGVNSTEKGDLSSESTVSRIRTEHFPLTLESARPSHTSQYLCASSSGQRRDTQYFGPGTRLTVL.

The chain couples TRBV2 to TRBJ2-3, with TRBD2 identical over 7 bases. CDR1 and CDR2 from the germline V gene are SNHLY and FYNNEI. CDR3 size: 14 residues. V was clipped by 7 bases and J by 2 bases; unmatched bases: 6. The CDR3 region has the DNA TGTGCCAGCAAGGCCCGGGGGGACACAGATACGCAGTATTTT. It translates to CASKARGDTDTQYF.

The gene calls are TRBV4-2 and TRBJ1-1; a weak D match, TRBD1 (6 bases). The CDR3 is made up of 17 amino acids. V was cut by 2 bases and J by 2 bases, with 18 bases left in between. Per germline, CDR1 LGHNA and CDR2 YNFKEQ. The CDR3 region has the DNA TGTGCCAGCAGCCAATTACTTCCGACAGGACTTAACACTGAAGCTTTCTTT. This sequence encodes CASSQLLPTGLNTEAFF.

DNA for the CDR3: TGTGCCAGCTCACTCCGGGACAGGGACACTGAAGCTTTCTTT. It encodes CASSLRDRDTEAFF. The rearrangement links TRBV18 to TRBJ1-1; 9 positions agree with TRBD1. Losses at the gene ends were 4 bases for V and 3 bases for J; bases not matched to a gene: 3. This CDR3 has 14 amino acids. CDR1 and CDR2 (germline): KGHSH, LQKENI.

This clone was counted between two and nine times. The chain carries TRBV10-2 and TRBJ1-2; TRBD1 is a possible D gene (6 bases). Germline values: CDR1 WSHSY, CDR2 SAAADI. The V end lost 6 bases, the J end lost 8 bases, and 19 bases lay between the germline ends. CDR3 length: 14 amino acids. The DNA of the CDR3 is TGCGCCAGCAGCCCGACAGGACCTCAGACGGGCTACACCTTC. As protein: CASSPTGPQTGYTF.

V usage is TRBV2 and J usage is TRBJ2-1; 10 bases align to TRBD2. The ends lost 6 bases at V and 0 bases at J; junction bases unmatched: 8. Germline CDR1 and CDR2: SNHLY and FYNNEI. CDR3 length: 17 amino acids. The CDR3 sequence: CASRLAGSGSSYNEQFF. The CDR3 nucleotides are TGTGCCAGCAGACTAGCGGGGTCAGGAAGCTCCTACAATGAGCAGTTCTTC.

This sequence joins TRBV7-3 and TRBJ2-6; D ambiguous. Germline CDR1 reads SGHTA; CDR2 reads FQGTGA. The CDR3 runs 17 residues. Trimming pared 3 bases from V and 2 bases from J, leaving 14 bases between. The DNA of the CDR3 is TGTGCCAGCAGCTTTTTGACTGTTGGTCCTGGGGCCAACGTCCTGACTTTC. Amino acid sequence: CASSFLTVGPGANVLTF.

The rearrangement uses TRBV2 and TRBJ1-4; perhaps TRBD1 as D (5 bases). The CDR3 is made up of 14 amino acids. CDR1 and CDR2 from the germline V gene are SNHLY and FYNNEI. Trimming left V 6 bases short and J 6 bases short, with 14 bases between. In DNA form, the CDR3 reads TGTGCCAGCAGGAGACAGCCCAACGATGAAAAACTGTTTTTT. Translated, it gives CASRRQPNDEKLFF.

The CDR3 nucleotides are TGTGCCAGCTCACTAAAGGGGGCGCCGGATGGCTACACCTTC. This sequence encodes CASSLKGAPDGYTF. The rearrangement joins TRBV18 to TRBJ1-2; 7 nucleotides line up with TRBD1. The CDR3 loop spans 14 amino acids. The germline gives CDR1 KGHSH, CDR2 LQKENI. V dropped 4 bases and J dropped 6; count of bases not matched to a gene: 8.

The gene calls are TRBV6-1 and TRBJ1-6; D gene unclear. V dropped 0 bases and J dropped 14 bases, with 11 bases sitting between them. Germline CDR1 reads MNHNS; CDR2 reads SASEGT. CDR3 length: 13 amino acids. Written as DNA, the CDR3 is TGTGCCAGCAGTGAAGCGCTAGTGGGAGCCCTCCACTTT. This codes for CASSEALVGALHF.

CDR3 protein: CASSHTSGGNSYEQYF. CDR3 DNA: TGCGCCAGCAGCCACACTAGCGGGGGGAACTCCTACGAGCAGTACTTC. The chain has TRBV4-1 and TRBJ2-7; 12 nucleotides line up with TRBD2. This CDR3 has 16 amino acids. The ends lost 3 bases at V and 0 bases at J; junction bases unmatched: 3. Germline lookup yields CDR1 MGHRA and CDR2 YSYEKL.

The gene calls are TRBV7-2 and TRBJ1-2; the D gene is possibly TRBD1 (6 bases). Germline V gene sequence: CDR1 SGHTA, CDR2 FQGNSA. V lost 5 bases and J lost 6, with 22 bases in between. The CDR3 is 16 amino acids. The CDR3 spells CASSLSGALRGDGYTF. The DNA for the CDR3 is TGTGCCAGCAGCCTCTCAGGGGCCCTAAGGGGAGATGGCTACACCTTC.

This chain connects TRBV6-5 to TRBJ2-1, with 11 positions matching TRBD2. Losses at the gene ends were 4 bases for V and 6 bases for J; bases not matched to a gene: 8. The CDR3 runs 16 residues. Germline loops: CDR1 MNHEY, CDR2 SVGAGI. The CDR3 loop is CASSFAGTSGFNEQFF. CDR3 DNA sequence: TGTGCCAGCAGTTTCGCCGGGACTAGCGGATTCAATGAGCAGTTCTTC.

The CDR3 loop reads CAISDGGATNEKLFF. The CDR3 nucleotides are TGTGCCATCAGTGATGGGGGGGCAACTAATGAAAAACTGTTTTTT. The rearrangement uses TRBV10-3 and TRBJ1-4; D is perhaps TRBD1 (5 bases). The CDR3 extends over 15 amino acids. Germline CDR1 and CDR2: ENHRY and SYGVKD. Trimming left V 3 bases short and J 0 bases short, with 8 bases between.

J is TRBJ2-7 and V is TRBV5-1; 14 nucleotides line up with TRBD2. The V gene end was trimmed by 4 bases and the J gene end by 1 base; junction bases not matched to a gene: 4. Germline V CDR1 and CDR2: SGHRS, YFSETQ. This CDR3 is built from 16 residues. This chain's CDR3 is CASSTGLAGGSYEQYF. The CDR3 coding sequence is TGCGCCAGCAGCACCGGACTAGCGGGGGGATCCTACGAGCAGTACTTC.